Each of the 31 T cell receptor beta chains below was sequenced from the same sample in a study of blood T cell repertoires in COVID-19. Sequenced by immunoSEQ multiplex PCR; TCRdb stores in-frame clones only, minus some. The sample holds 150,000 to 200,000 clones, about 86% seen once. The material sequenced was peripheral blood. These receptors all come from a man between 18 and 29 years old with active or convalescent COVID-19.

CDR3 amino acids: CASSELGGVGNTIYF. The CDR3 nucleotides read TGTGCCAGCAGTGAATTAGGGGGGGTCGGAAACACCATATATTTT. This chain connects TRBV25-1 to TRBJ1-3; tentatively, D is TRBD1 (6 bases). Germline loops: CDR1 MGHDK, CDR2 SYGVNS. V lost 1 base and J lost 4, with 11 bases in between. The CDR3 has 15 residues.

The V gene is TRBV5-1, the J gene TRBJ1-1; the match to TRBD1 covers 7 bases. The CDR3 is 16 amino acids. CDR1 and CDR2 from the germline V gene are SGHRS and YFSETQ. Unmatched junction bases numbered 10, after V lost 4 bases and J lost 1 base. Written as DNA, the CDR3 is TGCGCCAGCAGCCAAAGGACAGGTGACCGGAACACTGAAGCTTTCTTT. This codes for CASSQRTGDRNTEAFF. The full variable domain, completed using reference TRBV5-1 and TRBJ1-1, is KAGVTQTPRYLIKTRGQQVTLSCSPISGHRSVSWYQQTPGQGLQFLFEYFSETQRNKGNFPGRFSGRQFSNSRSEMNVSTLELGDSALYLCASSQRTGDRNTEAFFGQGTRLTVV.

V usage is TRBV5-1 and J usage is TRBJ2-1, with 10 nucleotides matching TRBD2. The CDR3 has 14 residues. Germline V gives CDR1 SGHRS, CDR2 YFSETQ. After removal of 4 bases from V and 7 bases from J, the junction contained 5 bases not matched to a gene. The CDR3 sequence is CASSLSGRANEQFF. The CDR3 bases are TGCGCCAGCAGCCTAAGCGGGAGGGCTAATGAGCAGTTCTTC.

The chain carries TRBV6-5 and TRBJ1-2, with D perhaps TRBD1 (5 bases). The CDR3 spans 12 residues. V lost 0 bases to trimming and J lost 7 bases, with 6 bases between them. Germline lookup yields CDR1 MNHEY and CDR2 SVGAGI. This chain's CDR3 is CASSYSGGGYTF. Written as DNA, the CDR3 is TGTGCCAGCAGTTACTCGGGGGGTGGCTACACCTTC.

The rearrangement links TRBV7-9 to TRBJ1-2; 7 bases map to TRBD1. Looked up from germline, CDR1 is SEHNR and CDR2 is FQNEAQ (reference sequence). The CDR3 extends over 13 amino acids. V trimming: 8 bases; J trimming: 5 bases; junction bases outside the gene matches: 8. CDR3 DNA sequence: TGTGCCAGCTCTACAGGGGCGGGATATGGCTACACCTTC. It yields the protein CASSTGAGYGYTF.

The chain has TRBV11-2 and TRBJ2-7; D might be TRBD1 (5 bases). V lost 3 bases and J 4 bases, leaving 13 bases between the germline ends. Germline values: CDR1 SGHAT, CDR2 FQNNGV. The CDR3 runs to 14 residues. The CDR3, as DNA: TGTGCCAGCAGCTTCTCTGGGGCGAAATACGAGCAGTACGTC. This translates into CASSFSGAKYEQYV.

This chain links TRBV3-1 (or the pseudogene TRBV3-2) with TRBJ2-3; 13 nucleotides match TRBD2. CDR1 and CDR2 from the germline V gene are LGHDT and YNNKEL (reference sequence). Trimming removed 5 bases from V and 2 bases from J; junction bases left unmatched: 4. The CDR3 loop spans 16 amino acids. The CDR3 DNA reads TGTGCCAGCAGCACGACTAGCGGGAGGATCACAGATACGCAGTATTTT. Amino acid sequence: CASSTTSGRITDTQYF.

The chain uses TRBV11-2 and TRBJ1-2; D gene unclear. Germline lookup yields CDR1 SGHAT and CDR2 FQNNGV. Trimming took off 4 bases at V and 9 bases at J, with 15 bases between the two ends. CDR3 length: 13 residues. As DNA, the CDR3 is TGTGCCAGCAGCTCGGTGGGAGGGCAGAGCTACACCTTC. It translates to CASSSVGGQSYTF.

As for this clone: This sample also contains other DNA sequences that code for the same CDR3. The rearrangement uses TRBV11-3 and TRBJ2-2, with 8 bases identical to TRBD1. This CDR3 spans 15 amino acids. CDR1 and CDR2 from the germline V gene are SGHNT and YENEEA. With V trimmed by 5 bases and J by 1 base, 3 bases remained unmatched. In nucleotides, the CDR3 is TGTGCCAGCAGCCCCGGACAGGGGAACACCGGGGAGCTGTTTTTT. Encoded protein: CASSPGQGNTGELFF.

The chain has TRBV25-1 and TRBJ1-5; TRBD1 matches at 9 bases. The CDR3 covers 14 residues. Germline assignment: CDR1 MGHDK and CDR2 SYGVNS. V shed 7 bases and J 6 bases; nucleotides not matched to a gene: 7. The CDR3, as DNA: TGTGCCAGCACAGGACAGGGGTCGGGTCAGCCCCAGCATTTT. As protein: CASTGQGSGQPQHF.

The chain carries TRBV6-4 and TRBJ2-3, with TRBD2 matching 7 bases. Per germline, CDR1 MRHNA and CDR2 SNTAGT. The ends lost 5 bases at V and 0 bases at J; junction bases unmatched: 14. CDR3 length equals 18 residues. The CDR3 DNA follows: TGTGCCAGCAGTTCCCGCCCGGGTCGGGGGGAGAGCACAGATACGCAGTATTTT. It translates to CASSSRPGRGESTDTQYF.

In DNA, the CDR3 is TGTGCCAGCAGTTTATTAGGGACAGGGGATAATTCACCCCTCCACTTT. It translates to CASSLLGTGDNSPLHF. The chain recombines TRBV28 with TRBJ1-6; TRBD1 matches at 10 bases. From germline, CDR1 is MDHEN and CDR2 SYDVKM. The CDR3 runs to 16 residues. With V trimmed by 1 base and J by 5 bases, 2 bases remained unmatched.

The chain joins TRBV20-1 to TRBJ1-2; perhaps TRBD1 as D (6 bases). In germline, CDR1 is DFQATT, CDR2 SNEGSKA (reference sequence). The CDR3 consists of 11 residues. V was shortened by 8 bases and J by 4 bases, with 11 bases between the two germline ends. The CDR3 nucleotides read TGCAGTCTAGGGGGGGGCTATGGCTACACCTTC. Translated, it gives CSLGGGYGYTF.

The chain joins TRBV7-2 to TRBJ1-1, with 7 bases lining up with TRBD1. From germline, CDR1 is SGHTA and CDR2 FQGNSA. The CDR3 consists of 15 residues. The J segment lost 5 bases and the V segment lost 1 base, leaving 7 bases of the junction unmatched. CDR3 loop: CASSLVGRGLTEAFF. The CDR3, as DNA: TGTGCCAGCAGCTTAGTGGGCAGGGGGTTGACTGAAGCTTTCTTT.

The J gene is TRBJ1-5, the V gene TRBV30, with TRBD1 matching 8 bases. V lost 0 bases and J lost 10; bases outside the gene matches: 11. There are 15 residues in the CDR3. Looked up from germline, CDR1 is GTSNPN and CDR2 is SVGIG (reference sequence). CDR3 nucleotide sequence: TGTGCCTGGAGTGTCACCGGGGGACAGGTTAACCCCCAGCATTTT. This gives the protein CAWSVTGGQVNPQHF. The full variable domain, in which reference TRBV30 and TRBJ1-5 provide the parts outside the CDR3, is SQTIHQWPATLVQPVGSPLSLECTVEGTSNPNLYWYRQAAGRGLQLLFYSVGIGQISSEVPQNLSASRPQDRQFILSSKKLLLSDSGFYLCAWSVTGGQVNPQHFGDGTRLSIL.

The chain employs TRBV9 and TRBJ1-5, with TRBD1 matching 11 bases. The CDR3 runs 18 residues. V lost 0 bases to trimming and J lost 4 bases; unmatched junction nucleotides: 9. The germline V gene encodes CDR1 SGDLS and CDR2 YYNGEE. The CDR3 loop is CASSVDQTGQGDNQPQHF. The DNA for the CDR3 is TGTGCCAGCAGCGTAGATCAAACGGGACAGGGGGATAATCAGCCCCAGCATTTT. The whole variable domain, remainder taken from reference TRBV9 and TRBJ1-5, is DSGVTQTPKHLITATGQRVTLRCSPRSGDLSVYWYQQSLDQGLQFLIQYYNGEERAKGNILERFSAQQFPDLHSELNLSSLELGDSALYFCASSVDQTGQGDNQPQHFGDGTRLSIL.

The rearrangement joins TRBV6-6 to TRBJ2-2; D gene unclear. CDR1 is MNHNY, CDR2 SVGAGI, per germline (reference sequence). Between the trimmed V and J ends, which lost 7 bases and 5 bases, there was a span of 17 bases. CDR3 length equals 15 residues. This CDR3 reads CASTQNLGETGELFF. The DNA for the CDR3 is TGTGCCAGCACCCAAAATCTCGGAGAGACCGGGGAGCTGTTTTTT.

The V and J genes are TRBV12-5 and TRBJ2-1, with TRBD2 identical over 10 bases. Germline assignment: CDR1 LGHNT and CDR2 FRNRAP. V shed 6 bases and J 9 bases; nucleotides not matched to a gene: 11. The CDR3 spans 15 residues. The CDR3 loop reads CASGPPLAGELEQFF. The CDR3 nucleotides are TGTGCTAGTGGACCCCCGCTAGCGGGAGAGCTTGAGCAGTTCTTC.

V usage is TRBV2 and J usage is TRBJ1-5, with TRBD1 matching 9 bases. The trim removed 1 base at V and 14 bases at J, leaving 6 bases unmatched. Germline V gene sequence: CDR1 SNHLY, CDR2 FYNNEI. This CDR3 comprises 13 residues. The CDR3 region is CASSEEVRDREHF. The CDR3 nucleotides read TGTGCCAGCAGTGAAGAGGTCCGGGACAGGGAGCATTTT.

The rearrangement links TRBV19 to TRBJ1-5; 9 bases are shared with TRBD1. The CDR3 runs 17 residues. The junction had 11 bases not matched to a gene; V was cut back by 8 bases and J by 0 bases. Looked up from germline, CDR1 is LNHDA and CDR2 is SQIVND (reference sequence). The CDR3 DNA sequence: TGTGCCAGTTTTCCCGGGACAGGGCGATATAGCAATCAGCCCCAGCATTTT. Encoded protein: CASFPGTGRYSNQPQHF.

The J gene is TRBJ2-1, the V gene TRBV9, with D perhaps TRBD2 (5 bases). The CDR3 contains 16 residues. Trimming took off 0 bases at V and 7 bases at J, with 17 bases between the two ends. Germline CDR1 and CDR2: SGDLS and YYNGEE. The CDR3 is CASSVATGMIENEQFF. CDR3 sequence (DNA): TGTGCCAGCAGCGTAGCGACGGGAATGATTGAAAATGAGCAGTTCTTC.

The chain combines TRBV4-3 with TRBJ2-2, with 8 bases lining up with TRBD1. Germline V CDR1 and CDR2: LGHNA, YSLEER. Germline trimming cut 0 bases from V and 6 bases from J; bases unmatched to any gene: 12. The length of the CDR3 is 18 residues. The CDR3 protein is CASSQDRYQGASSGELFF. The CDR3 DNA reads as TGCGCCAGCAGCCAAGATCGATACCAGGGGGCATCATCCGGGGAGCTGTTTTTT.

The rearrangement links TRBV29-1 to TRBJ2-1; D is perhaps TRBD2 (5 bases). V lost 1 base and J 2 bases, leaving 15 bases between the germline ends. There are 16 residues in the CDR3. Germline V gene data show CDR1 as SQVTM and CDR2 as ANQGSEA. The CDR3 is CSVEGAGELAYNEQFF. The CDR3 nucleotides read TGCAGCGTTGAAGGGGCAGGAGAACTAGCCTACAATGAGCAGTTCTTC.

This chain joins TRBV4-1 and TRBJ1-2; no clear D. The germline gives CDR1 MGHRA, CDR2 YSYEKL. The CDR3 totals 14 residues. The V end lost 0 bases, the J end lost 8 bases, and 13 bases lay between the germline ends. CDR3 coding DNA: TGCGCCAGCAGCCAAGAGAGTGTCTCCTGGGGCTACACCTTC. Its protein product is CASSQESVSWGYTF.

The chain recombines TRBV5-1 with TRBJ2-1, with 7 nucleotides matching TRBD1. The germline CDR1 and CDR2 sequences are SGHRS and YFSETQ. After removal of 3 bases from V and 3 bases from J, the junction contained 12 bases not matched to a gene. CDR3 length equals 17 residues. The CDR3 nucleotides read TGCGCCAGCAGCTCCACAACAGGGGACCTTCTCTACAATGAGCAGTTCTTC. It codes for CASSSTTGDLLYNEQFF.

The chain links TRBV30 to TRBJ1-4; 8 bases match TRBD1. The germline gives CDR1 GTSNPN, CDR2 SVGIG (reference sequence). The length of the CDR3 is 16 residues. After removal of 2 bases from V and 0 bases from J, the junction contained 5 bases not matched to a gene. The CDR3 sequence: CAWSRQGATTNEKLFF. The CDR3 nucleotides read TGTGCCTGGAGTCGGCAGGGGGCTACAACTAATGAAAAACTGTTTTTT.

This clone showed up many times. The V and J genes are TRBV2 and TRBJ2-7; D not resolved. Germline lookup yields CDR1 SNHLY and CDR2 FYNNEI. This CDR3 spans 12 amino acids. Trimming removed 4 bases from V and 2 bases from J, with 6 bases in between. The CDR3 nucleotides are TGTGCCAGCAGTGTAATTACCTACGAGCAGTACGTC. This translates into CASSVITYEQYV.

The rearrangement joins TRBV11-3 to TRBJ1-3, with D maybe TRBD1 (5 bases). V was clipped by 1 base and J by 2 bases, with 6 bases between them. This CDR3 contains 14 residues. Germline CDR1 is SGHNT and CDR2 is YENEEA. CDR3 region: CASSLVGPGNTIYF. The CDR3 DNA is TGTGCCAGCAGCTTAGTGGGGCCTGGAAACACCATATATTTT.

The rearrangement uses TRBV28 and TRBJ1-2, with D uncertain. V was trimmed by 10 bases and J by 4 bases, leaving 10 bases between them. The CDR3 length is 11 residues. From germline, CDR1 is MDHEN and CDR2 SYDVKM. CDR3 in amino acids: CATRDFYGYTF. The CDR3 bases are TGTGCCACACGGGATTTCTATGGCTACACCTTC.

The chain has TRBV20-1 and TRBJ2-1; tentatively, D is TRBD2 (6 bases). The germline gives CDR1 DFQATT, CDR2 SNEGSKA (reference sequence). CDR3 length equals 17 residues. Trimming took 3 bases from V and 0 from J, leaving 18 bases between them. The CDR3 loop is CSASGFSGHSSYNEQFF. The CDR3 DNA is TGCAGTGCTAGTGGCTTTAGCGGACACAGCTCCTACAATGAGCAGTTCTTC.

This chain uses TRBV30 with TRBJ1-2; TRBD1 agrees at 7 bases. Germline V lookup: CDR1 GTSNPN, CDR2 SVGIG (reference sequence). This CDR3 has 13 amino acids. Losses at the gene ends were 3 bases for V and 4 bases for J; bases not matched to a gene: 5. The CDR3 loop is CAWRRQGSYGYTF. The DNA for the CDR3 is TGTGCCTGGAGGAGACAGGGAAGCTATGGCTACACCTTC.